These 21 T cell receptor beta chains originate from one sample sequenced in a study of blood T cell repertoires in COVID-19. The repertoire was sequenced with immunoSEQ multiplex PCR; TCRdb's copy has only in-frame clones and lacks some. The data show roughly 190,000 clones, around 80% seen once. Sequenced: peripheral blood. Receptors were obtained from an older woman with COVID-19, enrolled during active disease.

About this clone itself: At one end the junction does not follow the germline gene, possibly because of a read error. In nucleotides, the CDR3 is TGTGCTAGCAGCCTTAGCGGGGGGGCCGCAGATACGCAGTATTTT. The encoded protein is CASSLSGGAADTQYF. This rearrangement joins TRBV7-7 to TRBJ2-3; the match to TRBD2 covers 11 bases. Per germline, CDR1 SSHAT and CDR2 FNYEAQ (reference sequence). This CDR3 is built from 15 residues.

This clone came up once. V is TRBV25-1 and J is TRBJ1-1, with 8 bases aligning to TRBD1. Germline CDR1 MGHDK, CDR2 SYGVNS. The CDR3 extends over 14 amino acids. The ends lost 6 bases at V and 5 bases at J; junction bases unmatched: 8. The CDR3 here is CASRGDRGGTEAFF. In DNA, the CDR3 is TGTGCCAGCAGAGGAGACAGGGGAGGGACTGAAGCTTTCTTT.

The chain recombines TRBV9 with TRBJ2-2, with 7 bases that match TRBD1. CDR1 is SGDLS and CDR2 is YYNGEE in the germline V gene. The J segment lost 1 base and the V segment lost 1 base, leaving 1 base of the junction unmatched. This CDR3 region has 15 residues. This CDR3 is CASSVRTGNTGELFF. The CDR3, as DNA: TGTGCCAGCAGCGTAAGGACAGGGAACACCGGGGAGCTGTTTTTT.

The chain employs TRBV28 and TRBJ1-2; 7 bases map to TRBD1. The CDR3 runs to 13 residues. Trimming removed 5 bases from V and 2 bases from J; junction bases left unmatched: 2. The V gene's germline CDR1 is MDHEN and CDR2 SYDVKM. CDR3 protein: CASSTGQNYGYTF. In DNA, the CDR3 is TGTGCCAGCAGTACGGGACAGAACTATGGCTACACCTTC.

V is TRBV28 and J is TRBJ1-2; 7 bases align to TRBD1. Germline loops: CDR1 MDHEN, CDR2 SYDVKM. J was trimmed by 4 bases and V by 5 bases; bases with no gene match: 7. The CDR3 is made up of 14 amino acids. The CDR3: CASSPRDSFYGYTF. The CDR3 DNA is TGTGCCAGCAGTCCACGGGACAGTTTCTATGGCTACACCTTC.

The genes are TRBV19 and TRBJ1-5; 8 nucleotides match TRBD1. Losses at the gene ends were 5 bases for V and 4 bases for J; bases not matched to a gene: 7. The CDR3 loop spans 15 amino acids. Germline CDR1 and CDR2: LNHDA and SQIVND (reference sequence). The CDR3 loop reads CASSDVTGANQPQHF. Here the CDR3 DNA reads TGTGCCAGTAGTGATGTGACAGGGGCTAATCAGCCCCAGCATTTT.

This chain links TRBV5-6 with TRBJ1-3; D gene uncertain. Trimming removed 1 base from V and 3 bases from J, with 14 bases in between. Germline V CDR1 and CDR2: SGHDT, YYEEEE. This CDR3 spans 16 amino acids. CDR3 DNA sequence: TGTGCCAGCAGCTTGAGTCAGCTACTAATTGGAAACACCATATATTTT. Translation: CASSLSQLLIGNTIYF. Drawing the rest from reference TRBV5-6 and TRBJ1-3, the complete variable domain is DAGVTQSPTHLIKTRGQQVTLRCSPKSGHDTVSWYQQALGQGPQFIFQYYEEEERQRGNFPDRFSGHQFPNYSSELNVNALLLGDSALYLCASSLSQLLIGNTIYFGEGSWLTVV.

A few counts support this clone. The chain joins TRBV19 to TRBJ1-5; D remains ambiguous. Germline lookup yields CDR1 LNHDA and CDR2 SQIVND (reference sequence). V was trimmed by 5 bases and J by 4 bases, leaving 12 bases between them. The CDR3 has 14 residues. The CDR3 sequence: CASSGGVGNQPQHF. The CDR3, as DNA: TGTGCCAGTAGTGGAGGAGTTGGTAATCAGCCCCAGCATTTT. Drawing the rest from reference TRBV19 and TRBJ1-5, the complete variable domain is DGGITQSPKYLFRKEGQNVTLSCEQNLNHDAMYWYRQDPGQGLRLIYYSQIVNDFQKGDIAEGYSVSREKKESFPLTVTSAQKNPTAFYLCASSGGVGNQPQHFGDGTRLSIL.

The CDR3 spells CASSLTGTGPHEQYF. CDR3 DNA: TGTGCCAGCAGCTTAACCGGGACAGGCCCCCACGAGCAGTACTTC. The chain employs TRBV7-2 and TRBJ2-7; 8 bases map to TRBD1. The junction had 8 bases not matched to a gene; V was cut back by 2 bases and J by 5 bases. Germline lookup yields CDR1 SGHTA and CDR2 FQGNSA. The length of the CDR3 is 15 residues.

The chain joins TRBV7-8 to TRBJ1-5, with a weak D call TRBD1 (5 bases). The V and J ends lost 5 bases and 0 bases respectively, with 20 bases between them. This CDR3 has 18 residues. Germline loops: CDR1 SGHVS, CDR2 FQNEAQ. Here the CDR3 reads CASSRAGGRGLSNQPQHF. Here the CDR3 DNA reads TGTGCCAGCAGCCGAGCGGGAGGTCGGGGCCTTAGCAATCAGCCCCAGCATTTT.

The table lists this clone with a few counts. This chain links TRBV5-1 with TRBJ2-2, with D tentatively TRBD1 (5 bases). The germline V gene has CDR1 SGHRS and CDR2 YFSETQ. The CDR3 has 14 amino acids. With 2 bases removed from V and 6 bases from J, the gap between germline ends came to 11 bases. The CDR3 sequence is CASSLGQYSGELFF. CDR3 DNA sequence: TGCGCCAGCAGCTTAGGACAATACTCCGGGGAGCTGTTTTTT.

The J gene is TRBJ2-1, the V gene TRBV5-1, with D perhaps TRBD2 (7 bases). Trimming pared 0 bases from V and 2 bases from J, leaving 12 bases between. Germline CDR1 and CDR2: SGHRS and YFSETQ. This CDR3 spans 16 amino acids. Written as DNA, the CDR3 is TGCGCCAGCAGCTTGGGGGAGGGGGGCCCCTACAATGAGCAGTTCTTC. Amino acid sequence: CASSLGEGGPYNEQFF.

The V call is TRBV6-6, the J call TRBJ1-6; 10 bases agree with TRBD1. The length of the CDR3 is 16 residues. Germline CDR1 reads MNHNY; CDR2 reads SVGAGI (reference sequence). V was clipped by 2 bases and J by 10 bases; unmatched bases: 8. The CDR3 loop is CASSYPRDRGHSPLHF. As DNA, the CDR3 is TGTGCCAGCAGTTACCCGCGTGACAGGGGGCACTCACCCCTCCACTTT.

This clone has more than one count but fewer than ten. The chain carries TRBV3-1 (or the pseudogene TRBV3-2) and TRBJ1-4, with 7 bases lining up with TRBD1. Germline V gene sequence: CDR1 LGHDT, CDR2 YNNKEL (reference sequence). The CDR3 is 16 amino acids. V lost 4 bases and J lost 3; bases outside the gene matches: 8. The CDR3 DNA reads TGTGCCAGCAGCCCACGGGGAGGACAGGCTAATGAAAAACTGTTTTTT. This gives the protein CASSPRGGQANEKLFF.

This sequence joins TRBV7-9 and TRBJ2-5; a weak D match, TRBD2 (6 bases). From germline, CDR1 is SEHNR and CDR2 FQNEAQ (reference sequence). This CDR3 comprises 14 residues. V was trimmed by 2 bases and J by 7 bases, leaving 14 bases between them. The CDR3 is CASSLLAGRGTQYF. As DNA, the CDR3 is TGTGCCAGCAGCTTATTGGCAGGGCGGGGGACCCAGTACTTC.

V gene TRBV7-3 combines with J gene TRBJ2-7; 12 bases are a match to TRBD1. The CDR3 contains 18 residues. Germline V gene lookup returns CDR1 SGHTA and CDR2 FQGTGA. V trimming: 4 bases; J trimming: 6 bases; junction bases outside the gene matches: 16. For the CDR3, the DNA is TGTGCCAGCAGCTCCACCCCCGGGACAGGGGGCATTTGTAGCGAGCAGTACGTC. Its protein is CASSSTPGTGGICSEQYV.

The CDR3 coding sequence is TGTGCCAGCAGCTTGGCGCGACAGGGGAACACCGGGGAGCTGTTTTTT. Its protein product is CASSLARQGNTGELFF. The gene calls are TRBV5-4 and TRBJ2-2, with TRBD1 matching over 7 bases. CDR3 length equals 16 residues. V trimming: 0 bases; J trimming: 1 base; junction bases outside the gene matches: 3. Per germline, CDR1 SGHNT and CDR2 YYREEE (reference sequence).

The chain joins TRBV5-1 to TRBJ2-3; no clear D. The CDR3 consists of 11 residues. The V gene lost 6 bases and the J gene lost 6 bases, with 8 bases spanning the gap. CDR1 is SGHRS, CDR2 YFSETQ, per germline. The CDR3: CASNLRDTQYF. CDR3 DNA: TGCGCCAGCAATCTCCGGGATACGCAGTATTTT.

The CDR3 protein is CASGRSGFVEASPLHF. The CDR3 region has the DNA TGTGCCAGCGGTAGGTCCGGGTTCGTCGAGGCTTCACCCCTCCACTTT. This chain links TRBV2 with TRBJ1-6; D remains ambiguous. V lost 8 bases and J lost 9, with 23 bases in between. This CDR3 comprises 16 residues. Germline-derived CDR1 and CDR2 are SNHLY and FYNNEI. Filled out from reference TRBV2 and TRBJ1-6, the complete variable domain reads EPEVTQTPSHQVTQMGQEVILRCVPISNHLYFYWYRQILGQKVEFLVSFYNNEISEKSEIFDDQFSVERPDGSNFTLKIRSTKLEDSAMYFCASGRSGFVEASPLHFGNGTRLTVT.

V gene TRBV5-8 combines with J gene TRBJ2-1; TRBD2 aligns across 9 bases. The CDR3 totals 16 residues. The germline CDR1 and CDR2 sequences are SGHTS and YDEGEE. With V trimmed by 3 bases and J by 0 bases, 4 bases remained unmatched. For the CDR3, the DNA is TGTGCCAGCAGCTGGTTTAGCGGGGGCTCCTACAATGAGCAGTTCTTC. Its translation is CASSWFSGGSYNEQFF.

The rearrangement uses TRBV12-2 and TRBJ2-1; TRBD1, the table's D call, was not compared with the DNA. TRBV12-2 is a known pseudogene. This CDR3 has 13 amino acids. CDR3 amino acids: CASRLAHYNEQFF. CDR3 bases: TGTGCAAGTCGCTTAGCTCACTACAATGAGCAGTTCTTC.